These 11 T cell receptor beta chains were all obtained from the same sample, sequenced in a study (dated by TCRdb to between 2014 and 2017). To prepare the library, 5' RACE was applied. Sequencing took place on an Illumina MiSeq. TCRdb trimmed the raw reads at Q25, called clones with MiXCR and kept productive beta chains. For every CDR3 protein sequence, its rows merge into one entry that carries the most common genes and DNA. Within this sample are under 5,500 distinct CDR3 sequences, with around 70% of them counted one time only. The top ten constitute under 3.5% of the sample. The sequenced material came from naive CD4+ T cells sorted from blood. Reading the label with the study, this specimen's cell subset or site is: naive CD4+ T cells, CD4+CD45RA+CD25-. The receptors come from a female donor with breast cancer.

The chain joins TRBV7-3 to TRBJ2-1; D tentatively reads TRBD1 or TRBD2 (5 bases each). Trimming took 4 bases from V and 9 from J, leaving 13 bases between them. This CDR3 comprises 13 residues. CDR1 and CDR2 from the germline V gene are SGHTA and FQGTGA. The CDR3 bases are TGTGCCAGCAGCTCGACCTCAGGGAGTGAGCAGTTCTTC. Protein product: CASSSTSGSEQFF.

The chain combines TRBV2 with TRBJ1-1; unclear D gene. V was cut by 5 bases and J by 1 base, with 11 bases left in between. This CDR3 is built from 14 residues. CDR1 SNHLY and CDR2 FYNNEI come from the germline V gene. CDR3 DNA: TGTGCCAGCAGTCGAAGACGGGAGAACACTGAAGCTTTCTTT. Translating gives CASSRRRENTEAFF.

The gene calls are TRBV15 and TRBJ2-7, with 8 bases aligning to TRBD2. The CDR3 is 15 amino acids. Germline-derived CDR1 and CDR2 are LNHNV and YYDKDF (reference sequence). V lost 0 bases to trimming and J lost 5 bases; unmatched junction nucleotides: 6. The CDR3 DNA sequence: TGTGCCACCAGCAGAGATTCGGGAGGGTTTAACGAGCAGTACTTC. Translation: CATSRDSGGFNEQYF.

This rearrangement joins TRBV20-1 to TRBJ2-5, with 13 bases fitting TRBD2. V lost 6 bases to trimming and J lost 5 bases; unmatched junction nucleotides: 6. In germline, CDR1 is DFQATT, CDR2 SNEGSKA (reference sequence). This CDR3 is 14 amino acids long. The CDR3 loop is CSASGTSGVETQYF. In DNA form, the CDR3 reads TGCAGTGCGTCCGGGACTAGCGGGGTCGAGACCCAGTACTTC.

This chain uses TRBV6-5 with TRBJ2-7, with D perhaps given as TRBD1 or TRBD2 (5 bases each). CDR1 and CDR2 (germline): MNHEY, SVGAGI. The CDR3 consists of 15 residues. V lost 2 bases, J lost 1 base, and 12 bases lay in between. The CDR3 protein is CASSYGAGPSYEQYF. CDR3 nucleotides: TGTGCCAGCAGTTACGGGGCGGGCCCATCCTACGAGCAGTACTTC.

In this sample, this clonotype turned up once. The rearrangement links TRBV12-3 or TRBV12-4 to TRBJ2-3, with D possibly matching TRBD1 (5 bases). V lost 3 bases to trimming and J lost 0 bases, with 10 bases between them. The CDR3 consists of 15 residues. Here the CDR3 reads CASSLYRPSTDTQYF. DNA of the CDR3: TGTGCCAGCAGTTTGTACAGGCCTAGCACAGATACGCAGTATTTT.

The rearrangement joins TRBV24-1 to TRBJ2-2, with D possibly being TRBD2 (7 bases). This CDR3 has 16 residues. V was trimmed by 4 bases and J by 2 bases, leaving 13 bases between them. Germline V gene data show CDR1 as KGHDR and CDR2 as SFDVKD. The CDR3 is CATSDPRGANTGELFF. The CDR3 DNA sequence: TGTGCCACCAGTGACCCACGGGGGGCCAACACCGGGGAGCTGTTTTTT.

This chain links TRBV20-1 with TRBJ2-1; the match to TRBD2 covers 7 bases. J was trimmed by 10 bases and V by 2 bases; bases with no gene match: 11. Germline V gene lookup returns CDR1 DFQATT and CDR2 SNEGSKA (reference sequence). The length of the CDR3 is 14 residues. The DNA for the CDR3 is TGCAGTGCTAGAAATATTGGTGGGGGAGGGGAGCAGTTCTTC. Translation gives CSARNIGGGGEQFF.

The chain has TRBV3-1 and TRBJ1-2; D is ambiguous. Trimming left V 3 bases short and J 2 bases short, with 13 bases between. CDR1 and CDR2 (germline): LGHDT, YNNKEL (reference sequence). This CDR3 contains 15 residues. CDR3 protein: CASSQGRSINYGYTF. CDR3 nucleotide sequence: TGTGCCAGCAGCCAGGGCAGAAGTATCAACTATGGCTACACCTTC.

The CDR3 DNA follows: TGTGCCAGCAGCCCGCGGGACAGGGTAATCTCTGGGGCCAACGTCCTGACTTTC. It codes for CASSPRDRVISGANVLTF. The chain combines TRBV7-8 with TRBJ2-6; 9 bases match TRBD1. V trimming: 5 bases; J trimming: 0 bases; junction bases outside the gene matches: 8. CDR3 length equals 18 residues. The germline CDR1 and CDR2 sequences are SGHVS and FQNEAQ.

V gene TRBV27 combines with J gene TRBJ1-1; unclear D gene. The CDR3 is made up of 14 amino acids. The V and J ends lost 1 base and 6 bases respectively, with 12 bases between them. CDR1 is MNHEY and CDR2 is SMNVEV in the germline V gene (reference sequence). The CDR3 bases are TGTGCCAGCAGTTTATTCAGACTTCACTCTGAAGCTTTCTTT. It is translated as CASSLFRLHSEAFF.